The rows below give T cell receptor beta chains drawn from one sample of a study of T cell repertoires in cytomegalovirus infection. TCRdb itself ran the reads through MiXCR, one entry per CDR3 protein. The sample consists of just over 150,000 distinct CDR3 sequences, 23% of them appearing once. The sample was PBMCs. Every receptor here comes from a human donor in good health (CMV status not recorded). Some clones in this sample may be carry-over from other donors' samples. The CDR3 runs from the conserved cysteine through the conserved F or W.

CDR3aa: CASSHRDMNTGELFF
j_gene: TRBJ2-2
v_gene: TRBV7-6

CDR3aa: CASRDGGQGQETQYF
j_gene: TRBJ2-5
v_gene: TRBV28

CDR3aa: CASSLGRTGGNEQFF
j_gene: TRBJ2-1
v_gene: TRBV7-8

CDR3aa: CASSLEGPGTGGFNEQFF
j_gene: TRBJ2-1
v_gene: TRBV7-2

CDR3aa: CASSLLDLSEQYF
j_gene: TRBJ2-7
v_gene: TRBV7-2

CDR3aa: CASSPSSGPSGEKLFF
j_gene: TRBJ1-4
v_gene: TRBV6-1

CDR3aa: CASSLGIMGGYTF
j_gene: TRBJ1-2
v_gene: TRBV7-9

CDR3aa: CASSLEARGRASYEQYF
j_gene: TRBJ2-7
v_gene: TRBV7-4

CDR3aa: CASSFYQSGTGELFF
j_gene: TRBJ2-2
v_gene: TRBV28

CDR3aa: CASSLVGGANTGELFF
j_gene: TRBJ2-2
v_gene: TRBV7-2

CDR3aa: CASSSRDNQPQHF
j_gene: TRBJ1-5
v_gene: TRBV27

CDR3aa: CATSDFNGYTF
j_gene: TRBJ1-2
v_gene: TRBV24-1

CDR3aa: CASSYTVNGKNIQYF
j_gene: TRBJ2-4
v_gene: TRBV6-2/TRBV6-3

CDR3aa: CASSSAGRITDTQYF
j_gene: TRBJ2-3
v_gene: TRBV7-2

CDR3aa: CASSPQMGGQPQHF
j_gene: TRBJ1-5
v_gene: TRBV7-8

CDR3aa: CASSLNSGSSEQYF
j_gene: TRBJ2-7
v_gene: TRBV14

CDR3aa: CSAAGTAPRSSYEQYF
j_gene: TRBJ2-7
v_gene: TRBV29-1

CDR3aa: CASSSLAGEQFF
j_gene: TRBJ2-1
v_gene: TRBV12-3/TRBV12-4

CDR3aa: CSVARGPQETQYF
j_gene: TRBJ2-5
v_gene: TRBV29-1

CDR3aa: CASSPSPDRNYEQYF
j_gene: TRBJ2-7
v_gene: TRBV11-2

CDR3aa: CASSLGGTSAYEQYF
j_gene: TRBJ2-7
v_gene: TRBV7-2

CDR3aa: CASSFTSGYSTDTQYF
j_gene: TRBJ2-3
v_gene: TRBV7-2

CDR3aa: CASNPVREYNEQFF
j_gene: TRBJ2-1
v_gene: TRBV28

CDR3aa: CATSRDEGVQPQHF
j_gene: TRBJ1-5
v_gene: TRBV15

CDR3aa: CSVQTSPNEQFF
j_gene: TRBJ2-1
v_gene: TRBV29-1

CDR3aa: CASRNWGGGGRTDTQYF
j_gene: TRBJ2-3
v_gene: TRBV7-2

CDR3aa: CASSPTFDTQYF
j_gene: TRBJ2-3
v_gene: TRBV7-9

CDR3aa: CASSRDLLARNEQFF
j_gene: TRBJ2-1
v_gene: TRBV27

CDR3aa: CASSVQGGNEKLFF
j_gene: TRBJ1-4
v_gene: TRBV7-2

CDR3aa: CATSREQVAQPQHF
j_gene: TRBJ1-5
v_gene: TRBV15

CDR3aa: CASSFWRGSTYEQYF
j_gene: TRBJ2-7
v_gene: TRBV5-1

CDR3aa: CSASAPGHNQPQHF
j_gene: TRBJ1-5
v_gene: TRBV20-1

CDR3aa: CASSVGGTSGSSGELFF
j_gene: TRBJ2-2
v_gene: TRBV9

CDR3aa: CASSYLSGETQYF
j_gene: TRBJ2-5
v_gene: TRBV5-6

CDR3aa: CASFQAFPYEQYF
j_gene: TRBJ2-7
v_gene: TRBV6-2/TRBV6-3

CDR3aa: CASSPFFVRGSSYNEQFF
j_gene: TRBJ2-1
v_gene: TRBV28

CDR3aa: CASSQAGTDLDGGYTF
j_gene: TRBJ1-2
v_gene: TRBV3-1

CDR3aa: CASTVRGYTEAFF
j_gene: TRBJ1-1
v_gene: TRBV7-2

CDR3aa: CSVVAGAAYEQYF
j_gene: TRBJ2-7
v_gene: TRBV29-1

CDR3aa: CASSLGAGLIGNEQFF
j_gene: TRBJ2-1
v_gene: TRBV7-6

CDR3aa: CASSPKRGRYEQYF
j_gene: TRBJ2-7
v_gene: TRBV7-9

CDR3aa: CASTPLQQETQYF
j_gene: TRBJ2-5
v_gene: TRBV7-9

CDR3aa: CASSFTAAQETQYF
j_gene: TRBJ2-5
v_gene: TRBV28

CDR3aa: CASRPGQGMAKNIQYF
j_gene: TRBJ2-4
v_gene: TRBV28

CDR3aa: CATSRDTDSNPDNTEAFF
j_gene: TRBJ1-1
v_gene: TRBV15

CDR3aa: CASSLRQGLAGEETQYF
j_gene: TRBJ2-5
v_gene: TRBV7-2

CDR3aa: CASSLRGQGYTF
j_gene: TRBJ1-2
v_gene: TRBV5-5

CDR3aa: CASSLVGGSVAGELFF
j_gene: TRBJ2-2
v_gene: TRBV7-8

CDR3aa: CASSFVVDTDTQYF
j_gene: TRBJ2-3
v_gene: TRBV7-8

CDR3aa: CASSFLLFGGGENFQYF
j_gene: TRBJ2-4
v_gene: TRBV28

CDR3aa: CASSPQVNGGQGYTF
j_gene: TRBJ1-2
v_gene: TRBV7-2

CDR3aa: CASSLRLAGGGETQYF
j_gene: TRBJ2-5
v_gene: TRBV5-4

CDR3aa: CASSPAQAKETQYF
j_gene: TRBJ2-5
v_gene: TRBV18

CDR3aa: CASNQGGGMYEQYF
j_gene: TRBJ2-7
v_gene: TRBV6-8

CDR3aa: CSVLGTGFGNTEAFF
j_gene: TRBJ1-1
v_gene: TRBV29-1

CDR3aa: CASSTGQRELFF
j_gene: TRBJ2-2
v_gene: TRBV7-8

CDR3aa: CASRGLAGGGETQYF
j_gene: TRBJ2-5
v_gene: TRBV28

CDR3aa: CSAPPGGPGYTF
j_gene: TRBJ1-2
v_gene: TRBV20-1

CDR3aa: CASTTSRDSYEQYF
j_gene: TRBJ2-7
v_gene: TRBV12-3/TRBV12-4

CDR3aa: CSVKLAGTNTGELFF
j_gene: TRBJ2-2
v_gene: TRBV29-1